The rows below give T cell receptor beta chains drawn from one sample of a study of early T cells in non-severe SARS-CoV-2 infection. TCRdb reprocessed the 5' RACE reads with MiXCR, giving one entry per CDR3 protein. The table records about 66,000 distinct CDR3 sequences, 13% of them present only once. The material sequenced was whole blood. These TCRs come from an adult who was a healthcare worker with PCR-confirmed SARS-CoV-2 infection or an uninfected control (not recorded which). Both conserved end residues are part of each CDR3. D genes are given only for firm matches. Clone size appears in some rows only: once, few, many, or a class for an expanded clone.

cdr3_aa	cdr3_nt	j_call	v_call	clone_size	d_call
CASSLGTRRDGYTF	TGTGCCAGCAGTCTCGGGACCCGGAGGGATGGCTACACCTTC	TRBJ1-2	TRBV12-3/TRBV12-4	once	NA
CASSASGSSYNEQFF	TGTGCCAGCAGCGCTAGCGGGAGCTCCTACAATGAGCAGTTCTTC	TRBJ2-1	TRBV7-6	many	TRBD2
CASSPKRETQYF	TGTGCCAGCTCACCAAAACGGGAGACCCAGTACTTC	TRBJ2-5	TRBV18	few	NA
CASSQDPVDRTSYNEQFF	TGCGCCAGCAGCCAAGATCCTGTTGACCGGACCTCCTACAATGAGCAGTTCTTC	TRBJ2-1	TRBV4-1	many	NA
CASSFKTGVSYNEQFF	TGTGCCAGCAGCTTTAAGACAGGGGTCTCCTACAATGAGCAGTTCTTC	TRBJ2-1	TRBV11-2	NA	TRBD1
CASSLYVMGTKRYNEQFF	TGTGCCAGCAGTTTATATGTTATGGGGACCAAGAGATACAATGAGCAGTTCTTC	TRBJ2-1	TRBV12-3/TRBV12-4	many	NA
CSANQGLRQFF	TGCAGCGCAAACCAGGGACTTAGGCAGTTCTTC	TRBJ2-1	TRBV29-1	NA	NA
CASSSGQGVGSEKLFF	TGTGCCAGCAGTTCCGGACAGGGGGTCGGGTCTGAAAAACTGTTTTTT	TRBJ1-4	TRBV6-5	NA	TRBD1
CAISADRGRTDTQYF	TGTGCCATCAGCGCGGACAGGGGCCGCACAGATACGCAGTATTTT	TRBJ2-3	TRBV10-3	few	TRBD1
CASSRGQVNQPQHF	TGTGCCAGCAGTCGGGGACAGGTCAATCAGCCCCAGCATTTT	TRBJ1-5	TRBV28	many	TRBD1
CASKKDGTANYGYTF	TGTGCCAGCAAAAAGGACGGGACAGCTAACTATGGCTACACCTTC	TRBJ1-2	TRBV6-2/TRBV6-3	few	TRBD1
CASRGLGGRNSPLHF	TGTGCCAGCAGGGGATTGGGGGGGCGGAATTCACCCCTCCACTTT	TRBJ1-6	TRBV27	many	NA
CASTRTGGTGELFF	TGTGCCAGCACCCGGACAGGGGGGACCGGGGAGCTGTTTTTT	TRBJ2-2	TRBV12-3/TRBV12-4	many	TRBD1
CASSYSSGKLFF	TGTGCCAGCAGTTACTCATCTGGGAAACTGTTTTTT	TRBJ1-4	TRBV6-6	few	NA
CATSRGDREETQYF	TGTGCCACCAGCAGAGGGGACAGGGAAGAGACCCAGTACTTC	TRBJ2-5	TRBV15	NA	TRBD1
CASMGQGPQNEQFF	TGCGCCAGCATGGGACAGGGGCCCCAAAATGAGCAGTTCTTC	TRBJ2-1	TRBV10-1	many	TRBD1
CASSSRASGKDTQYF	TGTGCCAGCAGCAGTAGGGCTAGCGGGAAGGATACGCAGTATTTT	TRBJ2-3	TRBV7-9	few	TRBD2
CSATGTSLETQYF	TGCAGTGCGACCGGGACTAGTTTAGAGACCCAGTACTTC	TRBJ2-5	TRBV20-1	NA	TRBD2